Each of the 11 T cell receptor beta chains below was sequenced from the same sample in a study of blood T cell repertoires in COVID-19. Libraries were prepared by immunoSEQ multiplex PCR; TCRdb keeps only in-frame clonotypes and omits some of them. The table has more than 300,000 clones, approximately 91% seen once; the top ten hold 6% to 8.5%. Material: peripheral blood. Receptors were obtained from a woman between 65 and 79 years old with COVID-19, enrolled during active disease.

The table lists this clone with a count of one. This sequence joins TRBV5-4 and TRBJ2-3; 8 bases align to TRBD1. J gave up 3 bases and V 2 bases, and 5 bases lay outside the gene matches. Per the germline V gene, CDR1 is SGHNT and CDR2 is YYREEE (reference sequence). CDR3 length: 15 amino acids. In DNA, the CDR3 is TGTGCCAGCAGCTTTACTAACAGGGGGACAGATACGCAGTATTTT. This sequence encodes CASSFTNRGTDTQYF.

This chain connects TRBV7-2 to TRBJ1-5, with TRBD1 matching over 10 bases. V was clipped by 5 bases and J by 5 bases; unmatched bases: 12. This CDR3 is built from 17 residues. Per the germline V gene, CDR1 is SGHTA and CDR2 is FQGNSA. CDR3 sequence (DNA): TGTGCCAGCAGCCCCCGTTGGGGACAGGGGTTCGATCAGCCCCAGCATTTT. It translates to CASSPRWGQGFDQPQHF.

The chain combines TRBV5-6 with TRBJ1-2; TRBD1 matches 7 bases. V was clipped by 3 bases and J by 4 bases; unmatched bases: 3. Germline CDR1 and CDR2: SGHDT and YYEEEE. The CDR3 runs 13 residues. The CDR3 DNA reads TGTGCCAGCAGCTCGGGGACAGCCTATGGCTACACCTTC. Protein product: CASSSGTAYGYTF.

The rearrangement joins TRBV4-1 to TRBJ1-6, with D possibly matching TRBD1 (5 bases). The CDR3 has 13 residues. The V end lost 4 bases, the J end lost 7 bases, and 8 bases lay between the germline ends. Germline-derived CDR1 and CDR2 are MGHRA and YSYEKL. The CDR3 is CASSLNRNSPLHF. CDR3 DNA: TGCGCCAGCAGCCTCAACAGGAATTCACCCCTCCACTTT.

DNA of the CDR3: TGTGCCAGCAGCTTAGGGGGGCTCACTGAAGCTTTCTTT. As protein: CASSLGGLTEAFF. The chain employs TRBV11-3 and TRBJ1-1; weak D call: TRBD1 (6 bases). Between the trimmed V and J ends, which lost 1 base and 4 bases, there was a span of 7 bases. Germline V gives CDR1 SGHNT, CDR2 YENEEA. The CDR3 runs to 13 residues.

V is TRBV6-2 or TRBV6-3 and J is TRBJ2-2; 7 bases agree with TRBD1. The V and J ends lost 4 bases and 7 bases, in that order; junction bases with no gene match: 12. CDR3 length equals 16 residues. Germline CDR1 is MNHEY and CDR2 is SVGEGT. The CDR3 DNA reads as TGTGCCAGCAGTTTCCGACAGGGTCTTGGGAGCGGGGAGCTGTTTTTT. Amino acids: CASSFRQGLGSGELFF.

V is TRBV19 and J is TRBJ2-7, with D tentatively TRBD2 (5 bases). V was cut by 1 base and J by 4 bases, with 17 bases left in between. The V gene's germline CDR1 is LNHDA and CDR2 SQIVND (reference sequence). The CDR3 is made up of 16 amino acids. The CDR3 DNA follows: TGTGCCAGTAGTATAGCTGCGGACTCGAGGAAATACGAGCAGTACTTC. It encodes CASSIAADSRKYEQYF. The full variable domain, completed using reference TRBV19 and TRBJ2-7, is DGGITQSPKYLFRKEGQNVTLSCEQNLNHDAMYWYRQDPGQGLRLIYYSQIVNDFQKGDIAEGYSVSREKKESFPLTVTSAQKNPTAFYLCASSIAADSRKYEQYFGPGTRLTVT.

The chain has TRBV5-1 and TRBJ2-5; 8 nucleotides match TRBD1. The CDR3 sequence is 16 residues long. Germline V gives CDR1 SGHRS, CDR2 YFSETQ. The V and J ends lost 2 bases and 7 bases, in that order; junction bases with no gene match: 13. In DNA, the CDR3 is TGCGCCAGCAGCTTAGACCCCGGGACAGGAAGAGGGACCCAGTACTTC. Protein: CASSLDPGTGRGTQYF.

This rearrangement joins TRBV2 to TRBJ1-5; 8 positions agree with TRBD1. Germline-derived CDR1 and CDR2 are SNHLY and FYNNEI. The CDR3 consists of 17 residues. Trimming took 7 bases from V and 4 from J; bases not matched to a gene: 15. CDR3 amino acids: CASTASVGQGGNQPQHF. CDR3 nucleotides: TGTGCCAGCACGGCTTCGGTCGGACAGGGCGGGAATCAGCCCCAGCATTTT.

The rearrangement uses TRBV12-3 or TRBV12-4 and TRBJ2-7; TRBD1 might be the D (6 bases). Trimming took off 8 bases at V and 6 bases at J, with 14 bases between the two ends. The CDR3 length is 12 residues. This CDR3 reads CASSPQGTEQYF. The CDR3 DNA is TGTGCCAGCTCTCCTCAGGGGACCGAGCAGTACTTC.

This chain connects TRBV2 to TRBJ1-5, with 7 bases that match TRBD1. The germline CDR1 and CDR2 sequences are SNHLY and FYNNEI. This CDR3 is built from 14 residues. Germline trimming cut 4 bases from V and 5 bases from J; bases unmatched to any gene: 5. This chain's CDR3 is CASSGQGRDQPQHF. In DNA form, the CDR3 reads TGTGCCAGCAGTGGACAGGGCCGGGATCAGCCCCAGCATTTT.